This TCR beta chain emerged from a study of metastatic and nonmetastatic thyroid tumors (dated by TCRdb to 2018 to 2020). Study-wide context: For patients with malignant and with benign thyroid disease, the researchers compared repertoires between peripheral blood samples and tumor or nodule tissue samples.

Library construction relied on PCR. Sequenced on an Illumina HiSeq 4000. High-throughput sequencing was used to profile the TCR beta-chain CDR3 region of every patient. The original methods were these. A classifier to discriminate distant-metastatic papillary thyroid cancer patients was built from CDR3 differences across clinicopathological groups. To measure repertoire diversity the researchers used the Shannon index, while the Morisita-Horn index served to gauge how similar the tumor and blood repertoires were. Using fastp at Q25 and MiXCR, TCRdb reprocessed the public reads and kept productive beta chains. The V and J calls here are based on TCRdb, not the publication. The sample yields about 38,000 clones; approximately 26% were counted once. The ten largest clones take up 8% to 10% of the sample. With regard to this clone: Its antigen specificity is not known. Qualities for individual bases were not recorded, and no much larger clone is one base off.

Measured from the cysteine to the phenylalanine, the CDR3 is 13 residues long. Only the CDR3 part of the read is kept: 39 bases, read in frame from the first base. The germline V gene supplies CDR1 SGHRS and CDR2 YFSETQ. Cut back by 4 bases and 5 bases, the V and J ends lie 13 bases apart. Before undergoing thyroid surgery, none of the patients had been given any kind of treatment. Patient clinical samples collected from 2012 to 2018 were retrospectively analysed using T-cell receptor beta sequencing. The research as a whole found: In both blood and tumor samples, TCR beta diversity was reported to be significantly higher in malignant tumors than in benign nodules.

The chain uses TRBV5-1 and TRBJ2-7; the D gene assignment is ambiguous. The sequence derives from a female donor with papillary thyroid cancer or a benign thyroid nodule (not recorded which). Some clones in this sample may be carry-over from other donors' samples. Sample: blood. DNA sequence: TGCGCCAGCAGCATTGGGCAGGTCGACGAGCAGTACTTC. It is translated as CASSIGQVDEQYF. Outside the CDR3, residues come from the reference TRBV5-1 and TRBJ2-7 proteins, so the full variable domain is: KAGVTQTPRYLIKTRGQQVTLSCSPISGHRSVSWYQQTPGQGLQFLFEYFSETQRNKGNFPGRFSGRQFSNSRSEMNVSTLELGDSALYLCASSIGQVDEQYFGPGTRLTVT.